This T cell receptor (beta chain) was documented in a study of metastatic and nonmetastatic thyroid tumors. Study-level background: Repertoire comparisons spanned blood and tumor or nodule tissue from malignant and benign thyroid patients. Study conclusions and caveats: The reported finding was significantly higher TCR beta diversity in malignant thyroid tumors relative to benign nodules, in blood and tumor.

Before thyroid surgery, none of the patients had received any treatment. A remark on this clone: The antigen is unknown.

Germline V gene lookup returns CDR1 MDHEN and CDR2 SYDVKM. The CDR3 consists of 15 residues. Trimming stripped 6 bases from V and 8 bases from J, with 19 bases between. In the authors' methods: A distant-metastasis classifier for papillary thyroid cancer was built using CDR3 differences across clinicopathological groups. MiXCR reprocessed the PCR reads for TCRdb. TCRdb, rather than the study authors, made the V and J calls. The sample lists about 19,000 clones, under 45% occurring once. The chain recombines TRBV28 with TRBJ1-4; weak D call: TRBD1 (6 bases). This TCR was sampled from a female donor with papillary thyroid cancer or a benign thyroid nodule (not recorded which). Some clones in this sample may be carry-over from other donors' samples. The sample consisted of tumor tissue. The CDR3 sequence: CASSLIGGEGEKLFF. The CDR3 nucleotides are TGTGCCAGCAGCCTAATAGGGGGGGAAGGAGAAAAACTGTTTTTT.